This T cell receptor beta chain was documented in a study of OX40 agonist ivuxolimab in advanced cancers. The table came from immunoSEQ multiplex PCR; TCRdb's copy has only in-frame clones and leaves some out. The data show tens of thousands of clones, with about 89% seen just once and more than 0.35% held by the top ten. Germline CDR1 is MRHNA and CDR2 is SNTAGT. There are 13 residues in the CDR3. V dropped 4 bases and J dropped 6; count of bases not matched to a gene: 2. The chain is built from TRBV6-4 and TRBJ2-7; TRBD2 matches 11 bases. The starting material was CD4+ or CD8+ T cells sorted from blood, obtained in a trial of the OX40 agonist ivuxolimab. The clonotype was recovered from an adult with an advanced solid tumor such as melanoma, head and neck, liver or kidney cancer. As DNA, the CDR3 is TGTGCCAGCAGTGTTCTAGCGGGAGGCGAGCAGTACTTC. This sequence encodes CASSVLAGGEQYF.